The present T cell receptor (beta chain) was sequenced within a study of beta chain features in type 1 diabetes. Study-level results: Moderately but significantly shorter TCRB CDR3s were found in Type 1 diabetes patients in all four CD4+ subsets.

TCRB transcripts that were expressed got sequenced, as all of the isolated RNA had been reverse transcribed. Clones were read by immunoSEQ multiplex PCR, and TCRdb kept only the in-frame ones, dropping some. The sample records approximately 360,000 clones, roughly an eighth being singletons. Concerning this clone: Its antigen is still unknown.

This CDR3 comprises 16 residues. The V gene's germline CDR1 is SGHAT and CDR2 FQNNGV. Trimming pared 3 bases from V and 7 bases from J, leaving 19 bases between. Sequenced material: naive CD4+ T cells from blood. The chain recombines TRBV11-2 with TRBJ2-1; TRBD1 might be the D (6 bases). This clonotype originated in a woman aged 18-29 years with type 1 diabetes. CDR3 nucleotide sequence: TGTGCCAGCAGCTTGGTCAGGGGAAGAGGTCGGAATGAGCAGTTCTTC. This codes for CASSLVRGRGRNEQFF.